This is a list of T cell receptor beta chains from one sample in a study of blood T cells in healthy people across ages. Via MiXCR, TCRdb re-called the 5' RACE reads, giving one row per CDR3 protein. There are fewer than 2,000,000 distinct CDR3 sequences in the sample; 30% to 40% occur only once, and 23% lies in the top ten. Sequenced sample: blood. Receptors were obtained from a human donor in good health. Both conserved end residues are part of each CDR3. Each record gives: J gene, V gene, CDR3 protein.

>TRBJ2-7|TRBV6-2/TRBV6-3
CASSVYPSYEQYF
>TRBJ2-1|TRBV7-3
CASSLTGTNNEQFF
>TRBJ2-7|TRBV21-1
CASSKKGLRVGGSSSYEQYF
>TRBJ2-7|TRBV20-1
CSARDRQHYEQYF
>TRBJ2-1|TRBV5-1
CASRVSGDNEQFF
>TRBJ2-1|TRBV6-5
CASSYYTGGAETQFF
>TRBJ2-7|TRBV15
CATSRAETYEQYF
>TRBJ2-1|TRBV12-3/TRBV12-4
CASSERPSGRSEQFF
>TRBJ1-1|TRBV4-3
CASSQDPWREDMNTEAFF
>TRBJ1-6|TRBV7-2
CASSLRGQGSSSLHF
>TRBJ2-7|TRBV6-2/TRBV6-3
CASSTWDSQSEQYF
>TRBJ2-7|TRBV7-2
CASSLERYSYEQYF
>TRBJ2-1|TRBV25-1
CASSATRDRGQQFF
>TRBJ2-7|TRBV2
CASSDSPYEQYF
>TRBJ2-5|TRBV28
CASTKPGLPETQYF
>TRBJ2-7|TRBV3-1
CASSQRAPGQGETNEQYF